The clone carrying this T cell receptor beta chain was recorded a few times. One Seattle source followed patients from active infection through their disease course. The sample comes from a study of blood T cell repertoires in COVID-19. About the study: COVID-19 samples collected from the United States, Italy and Spain covered acute and convalescent phases.

The ends lost 4 bases at V and 2 bases at J; junction bases unmatched: 3. The CDR3 length is 14 residues. Germline loops: CDR1 MNHEY, CDR2 SVGAGI. The authors' processing: It was from reference gene primer amplification that nucleated cell counts were estimated. Here immunoSEQ multiplex PCR was the method, and the copy in TCRdb shows in-frame clones only, minus some. The V and J calls and clone size were taken over from that table, and D and trimming were inferred from the DNA. The table lists 200,000 to 300,000 clones, around 90% of them singletons. The specimen sequenced was peripheral blood. The sequence was collected from a man between 25 and 39 years old with COVID-19, enrolled during active disease. The V gene is TRBV6-5, the J gene TRBJ1-1; 8 bases line up with TRBD1. The CDR3 protein is CASSSTGANTEAFF. CDR3 DNA sequence: TGTGCCAGCAGTTCGACAGGGGCTAACACTGAAGCTTTCTTT.